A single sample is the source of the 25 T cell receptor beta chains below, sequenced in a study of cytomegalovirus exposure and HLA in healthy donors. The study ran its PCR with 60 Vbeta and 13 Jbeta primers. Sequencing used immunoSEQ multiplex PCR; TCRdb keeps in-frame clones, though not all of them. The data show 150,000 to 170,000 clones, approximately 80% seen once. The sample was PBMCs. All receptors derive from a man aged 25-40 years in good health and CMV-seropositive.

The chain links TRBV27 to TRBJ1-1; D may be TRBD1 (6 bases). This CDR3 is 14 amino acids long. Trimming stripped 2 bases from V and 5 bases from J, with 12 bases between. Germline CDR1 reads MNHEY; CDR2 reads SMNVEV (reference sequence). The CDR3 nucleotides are TGTGCCAGCAGTTTAACAGGGCTTCAGACTGAAGCTTTCTTT. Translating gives CASSLTGLQTEAFF.

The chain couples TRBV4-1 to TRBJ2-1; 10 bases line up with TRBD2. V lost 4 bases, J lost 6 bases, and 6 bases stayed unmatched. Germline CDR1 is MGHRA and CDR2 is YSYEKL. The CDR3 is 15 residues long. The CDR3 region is CASSPPSGSANEQFF. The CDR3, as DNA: TGCGCCAGCAGCCCCCCTAGCGGGAGCGCCAATGAGCAGTTCTTC.

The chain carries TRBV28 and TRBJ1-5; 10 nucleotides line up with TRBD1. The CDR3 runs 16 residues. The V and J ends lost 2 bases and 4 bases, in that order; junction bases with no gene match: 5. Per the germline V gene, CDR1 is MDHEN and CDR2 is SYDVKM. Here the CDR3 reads CASSLAGTGVNQPQHF. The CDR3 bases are TGTGCCAGCAGTTTAGCCGGGACAGGGGTGAATCAGCCCCAGCATTTT.

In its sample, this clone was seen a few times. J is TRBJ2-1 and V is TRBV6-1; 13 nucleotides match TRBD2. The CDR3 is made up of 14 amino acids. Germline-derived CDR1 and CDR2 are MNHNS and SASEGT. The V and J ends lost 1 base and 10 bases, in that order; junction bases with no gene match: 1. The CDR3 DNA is TGTGCCAGCAGTGAAGGACTAGCGGGAGGCGAGCAGTTCTTC. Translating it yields CASSEGLAGGEQFF.

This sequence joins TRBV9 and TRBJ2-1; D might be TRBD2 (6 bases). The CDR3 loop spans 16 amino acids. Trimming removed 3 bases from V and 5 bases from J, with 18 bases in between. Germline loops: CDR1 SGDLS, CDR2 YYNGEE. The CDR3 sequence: CASSGLLLAENNEQFF. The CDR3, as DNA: TGTGCCAGCAGCGGCCTCCTACTAGCAGAAAACAATGAGCAGTTCTTC.

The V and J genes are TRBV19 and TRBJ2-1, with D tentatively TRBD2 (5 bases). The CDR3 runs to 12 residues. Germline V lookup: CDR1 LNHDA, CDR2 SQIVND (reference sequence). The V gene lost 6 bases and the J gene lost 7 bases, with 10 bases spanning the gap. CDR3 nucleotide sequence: TGTGCCAGTAGAGGGAGTGGGAATGAGCAGTTCTTC. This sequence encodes CASRGSGNEQFF.

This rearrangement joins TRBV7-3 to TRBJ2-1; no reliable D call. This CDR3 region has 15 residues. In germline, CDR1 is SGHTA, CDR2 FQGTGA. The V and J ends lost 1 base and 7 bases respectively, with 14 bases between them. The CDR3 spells CASSLIGRPANEQFF. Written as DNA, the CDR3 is TGTGCCAGCAGCTTAATAGGCAGGCCCGCAAATGAGCAGTTCTTC.

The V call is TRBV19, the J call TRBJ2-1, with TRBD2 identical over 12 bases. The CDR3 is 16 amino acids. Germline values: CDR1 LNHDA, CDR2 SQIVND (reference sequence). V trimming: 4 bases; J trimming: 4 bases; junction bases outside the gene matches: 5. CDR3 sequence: CASSRYLAGGYNEQFF. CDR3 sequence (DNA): TGTGCCAGTAGTAGGTATCTAGCGGGAGGGTACAATGAGCAGTTCTTC.

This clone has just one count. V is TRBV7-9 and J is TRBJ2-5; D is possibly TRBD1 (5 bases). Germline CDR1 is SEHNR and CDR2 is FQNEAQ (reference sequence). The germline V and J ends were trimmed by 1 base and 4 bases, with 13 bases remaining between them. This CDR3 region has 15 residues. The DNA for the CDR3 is TGTGCCAGCAGCTTAGTCCTAGTAAGGGGAGAGACCCAGTACTTC. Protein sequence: CASSLVLVRGETQYF. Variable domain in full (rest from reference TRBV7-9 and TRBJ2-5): DTGVSQNPRHKITKRGQNVTFRCDPISEHNRLYWYRQTLGQGPEFLTYFQNEAQLEKSRLLSDRFSAERPKGSFSTLEIQRTEQGDSAMYLCASSLVLVRGETQYFGPGTRLLVL.

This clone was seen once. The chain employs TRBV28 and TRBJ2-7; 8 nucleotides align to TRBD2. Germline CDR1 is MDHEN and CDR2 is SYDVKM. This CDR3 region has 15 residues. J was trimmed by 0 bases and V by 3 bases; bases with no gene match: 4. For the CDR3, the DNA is TGTGCCAGCAGTTTTTGGAGCGGGAGCTCCTACGAGCAGTACTTC. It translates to CASSFWSGSSYEQYF.

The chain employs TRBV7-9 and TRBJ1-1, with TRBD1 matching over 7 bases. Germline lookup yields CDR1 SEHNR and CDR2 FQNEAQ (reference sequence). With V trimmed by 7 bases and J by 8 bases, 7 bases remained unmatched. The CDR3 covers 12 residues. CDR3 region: CASTPGQPEAFF. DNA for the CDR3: TGTGCCAGCACCCCGGGACAGCCCGAAGCTTTCTTT.

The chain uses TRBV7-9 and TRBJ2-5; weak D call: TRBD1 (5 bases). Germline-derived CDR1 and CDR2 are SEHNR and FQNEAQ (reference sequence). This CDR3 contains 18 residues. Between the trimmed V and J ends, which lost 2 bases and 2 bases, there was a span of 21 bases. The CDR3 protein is CASSLTVTPGQMQETQYF. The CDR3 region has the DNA TGTGCCAGCAGCTTAACTGTTACGCCCGGACAAATGCAAGAGACCCAGTACTTC.

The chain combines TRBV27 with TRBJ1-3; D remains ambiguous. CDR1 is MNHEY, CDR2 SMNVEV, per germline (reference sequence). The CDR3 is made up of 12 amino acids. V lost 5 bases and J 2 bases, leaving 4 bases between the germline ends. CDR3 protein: CASSGPGNTIYF. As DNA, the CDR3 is TGTGCCAGCAGTGGCCCTGGAAACACCATATATTTT.

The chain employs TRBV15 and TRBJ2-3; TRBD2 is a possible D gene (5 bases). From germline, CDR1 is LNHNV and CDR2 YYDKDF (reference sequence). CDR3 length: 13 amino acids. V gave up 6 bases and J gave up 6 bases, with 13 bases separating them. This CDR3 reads CATSERHRDTQYF. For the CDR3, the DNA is TGTGCCACCAGTGAGCGGCATAGGGATACGCAGTATTTT.

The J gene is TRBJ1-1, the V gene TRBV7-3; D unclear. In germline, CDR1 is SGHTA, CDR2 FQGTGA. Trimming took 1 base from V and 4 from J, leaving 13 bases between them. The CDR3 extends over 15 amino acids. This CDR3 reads CASSLNVLSPTEAFF. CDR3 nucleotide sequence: TGTGCCAGCAGCTTAAATGTTTTATCTCCCACTGAAGCTTTCTTT.

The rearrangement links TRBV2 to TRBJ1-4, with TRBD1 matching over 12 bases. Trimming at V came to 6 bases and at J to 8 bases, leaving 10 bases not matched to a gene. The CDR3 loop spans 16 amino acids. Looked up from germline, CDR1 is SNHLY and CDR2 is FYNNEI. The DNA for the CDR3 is TGTGCCAGCAGATCATTACCGGGACAGGGGGCAGAAAAACTGTTTTTT. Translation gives CASRSLPGQGAEKLFF.

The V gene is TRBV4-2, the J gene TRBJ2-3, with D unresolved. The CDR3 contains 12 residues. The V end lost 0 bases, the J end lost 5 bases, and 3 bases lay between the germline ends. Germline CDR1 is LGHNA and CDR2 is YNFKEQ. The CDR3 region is CASSQDRDTQYF. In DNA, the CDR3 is TGTGCCAGCAGCCAAGATAGAGATACGCAGTATTTT.

For the CDR3, the DNA is TGTGCCAGCAGTGGCCTAACGGGTTTCCAGCCCCAGCATTTT. It yields the protein CASSGLTGFQPQHF. This rearrangement joins TRBV6-5 to TRBJ1-5; D ambiguous. The CDR3 extends over 14 amino acids. Looked up from germline, CDR1 is MNHEY and CDR2 is SVGAGI. V was pared by 5 bases and J by 7 bases, with 15 bases between.

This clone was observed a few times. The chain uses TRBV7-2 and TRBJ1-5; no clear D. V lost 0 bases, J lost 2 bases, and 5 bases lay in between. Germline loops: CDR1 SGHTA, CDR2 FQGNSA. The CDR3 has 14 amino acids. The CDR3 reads CASSLAGGNQPQHF. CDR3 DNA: TGTGCCAGCAGCTTAGCAGGAGGCAATCAGCCCCAGCATTTT. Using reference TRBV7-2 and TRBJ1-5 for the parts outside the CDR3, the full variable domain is GAGVSQSPSNKVTEKGKDVELRCDPISGHTALYWYRQSLGQGLEFLIYFQGNSAPDKSGLPSDRFSAERTGGSVSTLTIQRTQQEDSAVYLCASSLAGGNQPQHFGDGTRLSIL.

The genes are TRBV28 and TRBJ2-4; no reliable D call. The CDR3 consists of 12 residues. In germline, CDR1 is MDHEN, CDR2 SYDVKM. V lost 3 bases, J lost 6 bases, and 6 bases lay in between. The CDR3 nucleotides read TGTGCCAGCAGTTTCCCCTCAAACATTCAGTACTTC. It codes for CASSFPSNIQYF.

This chain's CDR3 is CSVVGRLAGDEQFF. The CDR3 DNA sequence: TGCAGCGTTGTGGGGCGCCTAGCGGGAGATGAGCAGTTCTTC. This chain links TRBV29-1 with TRBJ2-1, with TRBD2 identical over 10 bases. After removal of 4 bases from V and 8 bases from J, the junction contained 8 bases not matched to a gene. Germline V lookup: CDR1 SQVTM, CDR2 ANQGSEA. The CDR3 runs to 14 residues.

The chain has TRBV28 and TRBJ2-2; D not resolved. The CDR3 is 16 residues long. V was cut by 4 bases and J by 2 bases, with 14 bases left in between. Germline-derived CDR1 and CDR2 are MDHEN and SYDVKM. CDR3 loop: CASSYGRILNTGELFF. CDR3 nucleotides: TGTGCCAGCAGTTACGGCAGAATACTAAACACCGGGGAGCTGTTTTTT.

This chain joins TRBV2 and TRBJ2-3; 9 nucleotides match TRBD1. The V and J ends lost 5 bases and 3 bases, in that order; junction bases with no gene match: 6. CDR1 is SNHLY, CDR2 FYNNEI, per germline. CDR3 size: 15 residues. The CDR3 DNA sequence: TGTGCCAGCAGTACTACGGGACAGGGAACAGATACGCAGTATTTT. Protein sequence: CASSTTGQGTDTQYF.

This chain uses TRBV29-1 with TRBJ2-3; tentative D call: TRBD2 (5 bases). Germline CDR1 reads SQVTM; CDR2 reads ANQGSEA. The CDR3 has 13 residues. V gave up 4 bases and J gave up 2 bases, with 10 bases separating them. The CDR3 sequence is CSVGGINTDTQYF. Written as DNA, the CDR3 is TGCAGCGTTGGAGGGATAAACACAGATACGCAGTATTTT.

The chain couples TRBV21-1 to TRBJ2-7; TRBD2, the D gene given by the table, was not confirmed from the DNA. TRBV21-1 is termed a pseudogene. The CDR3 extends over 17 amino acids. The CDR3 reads CASRTGTSGRRDYEQYF. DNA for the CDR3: TGTGCCAGCAGAACCGGGACTAGCGGGAGAAGGGACTACGAGCAGTACTTC.